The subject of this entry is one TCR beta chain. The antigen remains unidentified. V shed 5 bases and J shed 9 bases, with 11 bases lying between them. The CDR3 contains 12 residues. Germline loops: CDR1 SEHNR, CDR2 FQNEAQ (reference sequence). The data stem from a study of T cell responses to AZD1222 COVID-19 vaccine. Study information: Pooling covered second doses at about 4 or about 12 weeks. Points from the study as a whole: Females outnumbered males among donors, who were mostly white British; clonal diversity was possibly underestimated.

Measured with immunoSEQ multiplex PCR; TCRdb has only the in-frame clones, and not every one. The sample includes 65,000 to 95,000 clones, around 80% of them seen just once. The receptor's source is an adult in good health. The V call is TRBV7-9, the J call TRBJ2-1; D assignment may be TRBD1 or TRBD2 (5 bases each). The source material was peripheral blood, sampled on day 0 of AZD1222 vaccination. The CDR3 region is CASSPSGPEQFF. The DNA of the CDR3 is TGTGCCAGCAGCCCATCGGGACCTGAGCAGTTCTTC.